Listed below are T cell receptor beta chains from one sample, sequenced in a study of shared clonotypes between healthy human individuals. The table came from immunoSEQ multiplex PCR; TCRdb's copy has only in-frame clones and leaves some out. In the table there are tens of thousands of clones, 60% to 80% of which are singletons. Sequencing input: memory CD8+ T cells sorted from blood. The receptors come from a man aged 30 to 39 in good health. The CDR3 runs from the conserved cysteine through the conserved F or W. D genes are given only for firm matches. Not all rows give a size; the values are once, few, many and, for expanded clones, a class.

abundance,d_gene,len,v_gene,j_gene,CDR3nt,CDR3aa
-,-,15,TRBV14,TRBJ1-4,TGTGCCAGCAGCCATTATCAGGGGCTAGATGAAAAACTGTTTTTT,CASSHYQGLDEKLFF
-,TRBD1,15,TRBV6-1,TRBJ2-3,TGTGCCAGCAGTGACTCAGGGGCAGGGGGAGATACGCAGTATTTT,CASSDSGAGGDTQYF
-,TRBD1,16,TRBV19,TRBJ1-1,TGTGCCAGTAGTAAGGACAGGGGGCTTTGGGACACTGAAGCTTTCTTT,CASSKDRGLWDTEAFF
-,TRBD1,14,TRBV7-9,TRBJ1-1,TGTGCCAGCAGCTCACAAACAGGGGTCTCCGAAGCTTTCTTT,CASSSQTGVSEAFF
-,TRBD1,15,TRBV19,TRBJ2-3,TGTGCCAGTAGTATCGGACAGGGGGCCACAGATACGCAGTATTTT,CASSIGQGATDTQYF
-,-,14,TRBV5-5,TRBJ2-5,TGTGCCAGCAGCTTGGGGCAAAACCAAGAGACCCAGTACTTC,CASSLGQNQETQYF
-,-,15,TRBV11-3,TRBJ2-2,TGTGCCAGCAGGGAAAGGGACTCTAAGACCGGGGAGCTGTTTTTT,CASRERDSKTGELFF
-,TRBD1,16,TRBV19,TRBJ1-1,TGTGCCAGTAGTGCCGGATACAGGGGGTTGAACACTGAAGCTTTCTTT,CASSAGYRGLNTEAFF
-,-,12,TRBV28,TRBJ2-7,TGTGCCATTTCGACCCTCACCTACGAGCAGTACTTC,CAISTLTYEQYF
-,TRBD1,14,TRBV28,TRBJ1-5,TGTGCCAGCAGTTGGGACAGGGACAATCAGCCCCAGCATTTT,CASSWDRDNQPQHF
-,-,11,TRBV2,TRBJ1-2,TGTGCCAGCGGGGATTCCTATGGCTACACCTTC,CASGDSYGYTF
-,-,14,TRBV19,TRBJ1-5,TGTGCCAGTATTATGGCCGGCAGTCATCAGCCCCAGCATTTT,CASIMAGSHQPQHF
-,TRBD2,15,TRBV5-1,TRBJ2-7,TGCGCCAGCAGCTGGACTAGCGGGGAGGCCTACGAGCAGTACTTC,CASSWTSGEAYEQYF
few,TRBD2,15,TRBV5-4,TRBJ2-1,TGTGCCAGCAGCTTCTGGGGCGGGAGTTTGGATGAGCAGTTCTTC,CASSFWGGSLDEQFF
-,-,14,TRBV29-1,TRBJ2-2,TGCAGCGTTGGATCGGGGGGCGGCACCGGGGAGCTGTTTTTT,CSVGSGGGTGELFF
-,-,10,TRBV25-1,TRBJ2-7,TGTGCCAGCAGTGATACCGAGCAGTACTTC,CASSDTEQYF
many,TRBD2,14,TRBV9,TRBJ2-7,TGTGCCAGCAGCCCAGGGACTACCGACTACGAGCAGTACTTC,CASSPGTTDYEQYF
-,TRBD2,17,TRBV7-8,TRBJ2-7,TGTGCCAGCAGCATAGGACTAGCGGGAGAATTAACCTACGAGCAGTACTTC,CASSIGLAGELTYEQYF
-,TRBD1,15,TRBV9,TRBJ1-5,TGTGCCAGCAGCGAGACAGGGGATAGCAATCAGCCCCAGCATTTT,CASSETGDSNQPQHF
-,-,14,TRBV2,TRBJ2-1,TGTGCCAGCAGCGGACTAAGCGCCTTGTATGAGCAGTTCTTC,CASSGLSALYEQFF
-,-,12,TRBV28,TRBJ1-2,TGTGCCAGCAGTTTACCGGTCGAGGGCTACACCTTC,CASSLPVEGYTF
-,-,17,TRBV7-9,TRBJ2-6,TGTGCCAGCAGCCCGCACTTTTCTACTCCTGGGGCCAACGTCCTGACTTTC,CASSPHFSTPGANVLTF
many,TRBD1,14,TRBV5-6,TRBJ1-2,TGTGCCAGCAGCTTGGTCGTGACAGGGGAAAGCTACACCTTC,CASSLVVTGESYTF
-,TRBD1,16,TRBV6-1,TRBJ2-7,TGTGCCAGCAGTGAAGACCCTAAGTTCAGGGGGTACGAGCAGTACTTC,CASSEDPKFRGYEQYF
few,TRBD2,16,TRBV6-4,TRBJ2-3,TGTGCCAGCAGTGACTCCGGCGGGAGCGGCACAGATACGCAGTATTTT,CASSDSGGSGTDTQYF
-,-,15,TRBV10-3,TRBJ2-5,TGTGCCATCAGTGAGTCATTCTCACGGGTGGAGACCCAGTACTTC,CAISESFSRVETQYF
-,TRBD2,17,TRBV5-1,TRBJ2-1,TGCGCCAGCAGCTACTCACAAGCGGGAGGAGGGGACGGTGAGCAGTTCTTC,CASSYSQAGGGDGEQFF
-,-,16,TRBV27,TRBJ2-2,TGTGCCAGCAGCCAGCAGCGGTGGGGGCAGGTCGGGGAGCTGTTTTTT,CASSQQRWGQVGELFF
-,TRBD1,17,TRBV7-8,TRBJ2-5,TGTGCCAGCAGCTCGGGACAGGGTGGAATCCAGGGGGAGACCCAGTACTTC,CASSSGQGGIQGETQYF
-,-,12,TRBV5-6,TRBJ2-2,TGTGCCAGCAGCCAGGGGTCCCGGGAGCTGTTTTTT,CASSQGSRELFF
few,TRBD1,15,TRBV10-3,TRBJ1-2,TGTGCCATCAGTGGGGGACAGGGGATGTCCTATGGCTACACCTTC,CAISGGQGMSYGYTF
once,-,15,TRBV6-4,TRBJ2-1,TGTGCCAGCAGTGACTCGAATACAGGGCACAATGAGCAGTTCTTC,CASSDSNTGHNEQFF
-,TRBD2,14,TRBV5-3,TRBJ2-1,TGTGCCAGCAGCCTGGGACTAGGGGACAATGAGCAGTTCTTC,CASSLGLGDNEQFF
-,-,13,TRBV7-9,TRBJ2-7,TGTGCCAGCAGCTTGCTTTTGTCCTACGAGCAGTACTTC,CASSLLLSYEQYF
-,-,15,TRBV11-2,TRBJ2-5,TGTGCCAGCAGCTCCCGCCCTACGGGGCAAGAGACCCAGTACTTC,CASSSRPTGQETQYF
-,-,16,TRBV28,TRBJ2-7,TGTGCCAGCAGTATCTTCGGGGGGACAGACCCCTACGAGCAGTACTTC,CASSIFGGTDPYEQYF
few,TRBD1,14,TRBV2,TRBJ1-5,TGTGCCAGCAGTGACGGGACAGGGTACCAGCCCCAGCATTTT,CASSDGTGYQPQHF
-,TRBD1,16,TRBV28,TRBJ2-7,TGTGCCAGCAGTACCCTCGGAGGCGACAGGGGAAACGAGCAGTACTTC,CASSTLGGDRGNEQYF
-,-,12,TRBV2,TRBJ2-3,TGTGCCAGCAGAGGTACAGGGAGCACGCAGTATTTT,CASRGTGSTQYF
-,TRBD2,15,TRBV28,TRBJ2-7,TGTGCCAGCAGGCCCCTCGGACTAGCGGGCTACGAGCAGTACTTC,CASRPLGLAGYEQYF
many,-,17,TRBV28,TRBJ2-1,TGTGCCAGCAGTTTGGACCTGAGGGTGAGCTCCTACAATGAGCAGTTCTTC,CASSLDLRVSSYNEQFF
many,-,14,TRBV7-9,TRBJ2-1,TGTGCCAGCAGCTTAGTTCAGGCGACGAATGAGCAGTTCTTC,CASSLVQATNEQFF
-,TRBD2,15,TRBV5-4,TRBJ2-5,TGTGCCAGCAGCTTGTCTAGCGGGAGGGAGGAGACCCAGTACTTC,CASSLSSGREETQYF
-,TRBD2,15,TRBV10-3,TRBJ2-7,TGTGCCATCAGTGAGAGAGCGGGAGGCTCCTACGAGCAGTACTTC,CAISERAGGSYEQYF
-,TRBD1,16,TRBV18,TRBJ2-5,TGTGCCAGCTCACCACGAGACAGGGATGACCAAGAGACCCAGTACTTC,CASSPRDRDDQETQYF
many,-,13,TRBV27,TRBJ2-1,TGTGCCAGCAGTTTATCGGTGCGCAATGAGCAGTTCTTC,CASSLSVRNEQFF
few,-,16,TRBV4-3,TRBJ2-3,TGCGCCAGCAGCCAAGGAAAGGGGGGAGGAGCGGATACGCAGTATTTT,CASSQGKGGGADTQYF
-,TRBD2,18,TRBV19,TRBJ2-1,TGTGCCAGTAGTCTAGGGACTAGCGGGAGGGCAGGGTCTTATGAGCAGTTCTTC,CASSLGTSGRAGSYEQFF
-,-,15,TRBV9,TRBJ2-2,TGTGCCAGCAGCGCCGGGACATCGAACACCGGGGAGCTGTTTTTT,CASSAGTSNTGELFF
-,TRBD1,16,TRBV4-1,TRBJ2-2,TGCGCCAGCAGCCCTGGGGACAGTTTTAACACCGGGGAGCTGTTTTTT,CASSPGDSFNTGELFF